The entry below describes one T cell receptor beta chain. Authors' analysis steps: For nucleated cells, counts were estimated from reference gene primer amplification. Sequencing was performed with immunoSEQ multiplex PCR; in TCRdb, only in-frame clones are kept and a portion is missing. V and J calls plus clone size are reproduced from that table; the DNA served to infer D and trimming. This table has 280,000 or so clones, nearly 90% appearing once. Up to 2 weeks before entering the study, exposed participants had met a COVID-19 case. The entry originates in a study of blood T cell repertoires in COVID-19. Study background: COVID-19 samples, acute and convalescent, were from the United States, Italy and Spain. The cDNA or gDNA used as material had been derived from T cells, B-cell-depleted T cells, or PBMCs.

CDR1 ENHRY and CDR2 SYGVKD come from the germline V gene. This CDR3 region has 19 residues. V was trimmed by 0 bases and J by 4 bases, leaving 19 bases between them. The chain links TRBV10-3 to TRBJ2-6; D perhaps matches TRBD1 (6 bases). The TCR originated in a woman in her forties or fifties who had been exposed to COVID-19. Sequencing was done on a sample of PBMCs or T cells enriched from blood (not recorded which). CDR3 sequence: CAISESAGESLLGANVLTF. In DNA form, the CDR3 reads TGTGCCATCAGTGAGTCTGCAGGGGAGTCACTCTTGGGGGCCAACGTCCTGACTTTC.